This TCR beta chain originates from a study of cytomegalovirus exposure and HLA in healthy donors. The CDR3 is 12 amino acids. The germline gives CDR1 SEHNR, CDR2 FQNEAQ (reference sequence). The PCR made use of 60 Vbeta and 13 Jbeta primers. The protocol was immunoSEQ multiplex PCR, while the TCRdb copy is restricted to in-frame clones and leaves out a portion. The sample yields roughly 180,000 clones, approximately 83% seen once. Worth noting for this clone: Sequence at one end of the junction differs from germline and may be a read error.

This receptor was obtained from a young man in good health and CMV-seropositive. V and J are TRBV7-9 and TRBJ2-7; 7 bases align to TRBD1. The sample taken for sequencing was PBMCs. The CDR3 DNA is TGTTCCAGCAGCTCGACAGGGCGGGAGCAGTACTTC. Translated, it gives CSSSSTGREQYF.